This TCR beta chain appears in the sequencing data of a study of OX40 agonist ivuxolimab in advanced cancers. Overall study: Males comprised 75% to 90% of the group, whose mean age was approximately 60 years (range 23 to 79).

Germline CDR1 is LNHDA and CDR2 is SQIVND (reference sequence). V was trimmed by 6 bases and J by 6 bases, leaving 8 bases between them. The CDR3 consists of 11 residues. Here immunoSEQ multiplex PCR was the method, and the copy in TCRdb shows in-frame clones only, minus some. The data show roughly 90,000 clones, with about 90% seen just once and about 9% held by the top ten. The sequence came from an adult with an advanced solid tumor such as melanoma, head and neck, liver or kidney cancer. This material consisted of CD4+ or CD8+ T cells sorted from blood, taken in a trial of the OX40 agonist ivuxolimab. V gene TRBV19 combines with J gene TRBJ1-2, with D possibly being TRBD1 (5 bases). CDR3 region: CASRAGNGYTF. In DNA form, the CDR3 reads TGTGCCAGTAGGGCAGGGAATGGCTACACCTTC.